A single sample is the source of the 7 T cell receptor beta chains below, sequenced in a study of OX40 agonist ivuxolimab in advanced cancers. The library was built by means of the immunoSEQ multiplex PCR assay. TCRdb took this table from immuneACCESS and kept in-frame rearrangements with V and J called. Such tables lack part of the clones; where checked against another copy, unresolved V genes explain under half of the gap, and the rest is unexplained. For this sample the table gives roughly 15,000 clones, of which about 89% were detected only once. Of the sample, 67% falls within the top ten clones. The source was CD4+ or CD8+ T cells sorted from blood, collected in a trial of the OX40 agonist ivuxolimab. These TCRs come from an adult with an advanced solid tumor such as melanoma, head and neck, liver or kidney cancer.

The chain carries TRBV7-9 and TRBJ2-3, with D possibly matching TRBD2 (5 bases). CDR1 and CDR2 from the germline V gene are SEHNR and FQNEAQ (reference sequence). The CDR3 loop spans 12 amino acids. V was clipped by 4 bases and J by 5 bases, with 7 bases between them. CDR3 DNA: TGTGCCAGCAGCTCACTAGGAGATACGCAGTATTTT. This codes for CASSSLGDTQYF. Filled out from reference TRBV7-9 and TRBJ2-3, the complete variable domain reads DTGVSQNPRHKITKRGQNVTFRCDPISEHNRLYWYRQTLGQGPEFLTYFQNEAQLEKSRLLSDRFSAERPKGSFSTLEIQRTEQGDSAMYLCASSSLGDTQYFGPGTRLTVL.

The CDR3 sequence is CAISERTGLEAFF. CDR3 coding DNA: TGTGCCATCAGTGAGAGAACAGGGCTGGAAGCTTTCTTT. V usage is TRBV10-3 and J usage is TRBJ1-1, with D perhaps matching TRBD1 (6 bases). The V end lost 2 bases, the J end lost 8 bases, and 12 bases lay between the germline ends. The germline V gene has CDR1 ENHRY and CDR2 SYGVKD. This CDR3 is 13 amino acids long.

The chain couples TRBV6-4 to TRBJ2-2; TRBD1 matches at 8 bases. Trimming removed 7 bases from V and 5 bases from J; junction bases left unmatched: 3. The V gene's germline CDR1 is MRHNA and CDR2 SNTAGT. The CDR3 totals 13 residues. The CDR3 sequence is CASKTGETGELFF. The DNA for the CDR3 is TGTGCCAGCAAGACAGGGGAAACCGGGGAGCTGTTTTTT.

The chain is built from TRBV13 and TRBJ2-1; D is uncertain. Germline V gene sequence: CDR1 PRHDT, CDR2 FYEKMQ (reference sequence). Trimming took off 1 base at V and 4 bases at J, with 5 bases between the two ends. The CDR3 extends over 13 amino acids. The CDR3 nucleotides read TGTGCCAGCAGCTTAGCACTTTACAATGAGCAGTTCTTC. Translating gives CASSLALYNEQFF.

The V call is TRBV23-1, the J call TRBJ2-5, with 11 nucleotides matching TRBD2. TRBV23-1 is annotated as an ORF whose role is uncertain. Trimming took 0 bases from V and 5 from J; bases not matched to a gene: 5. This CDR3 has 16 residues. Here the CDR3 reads CASSQSGLAGGETQYF. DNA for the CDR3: TGCGCCAGCAGTCAATCTGGCCTAGCGGGGGGTGAGACCCAGTACTTC.

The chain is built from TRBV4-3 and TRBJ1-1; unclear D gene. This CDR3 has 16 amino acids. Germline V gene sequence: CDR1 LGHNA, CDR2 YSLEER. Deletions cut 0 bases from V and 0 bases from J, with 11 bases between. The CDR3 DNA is TGCGCCAGCAGCCAAGATTTCACCAGGATGAACACTGAAGCTTTCTTT. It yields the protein CASSQDFTRMNTEAFF.

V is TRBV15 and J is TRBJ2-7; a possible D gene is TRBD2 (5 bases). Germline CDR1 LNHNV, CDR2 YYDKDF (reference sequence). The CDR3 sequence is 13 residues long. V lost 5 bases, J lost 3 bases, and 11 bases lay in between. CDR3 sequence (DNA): TGTGCCACCAGCTCCCCGGGGAGCTACGAGCAGTACTTC. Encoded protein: CATSSPGSYEQYF.